This TCR beta chain was captured in a study of tumor-infiltrating lymphocytes in primary liver carcinoma. Germline DNA was also extracted, while the blood RNA originated from unsorted whole blood. TCR beta cDNA was made from around 460 ng total RNA with a constant-region primer. Nested multiplex PCR, run for three rounds with slightly modified ARM-PCR, yielded TCR beta libraries. The study ran its first two PCR rounds for 9 to 10 cycles each, using TRBV1-TRBV30 forward primers and a C-beta reverse primer. Each CDR3 protein gets one entry after TCRdb re-called the multiplex PCR reads with MiXCR. The sample contains hundreds of thousands of distinct CDR3 sequences, less than 75% of which appear only once. With regard to this clonotype: Being one base from a much bigger clone, this may be a read error.

From germline, CDR1 is LGHNA and CDR2 YNFKEQ. The CDR3 runs to 14 residues. The V end lost 4 bases, the J end lost 3 bases, and 13 bases lay between the germline ends. Sequencing used peripheral blood. This chain links TRBV4-2 with TRBJ2-7; D gene uncertain. The sequence was obtained from a man between 35 and 55 years old with primary liver carcinoma and hepatitis B virus infection. CDR3 protein: CASSRRPEYYEQYF. The CDR3 bases are TGTGCCAGCAGCCGTCGGCCGGAATACTACGAGCAGTACTTC.